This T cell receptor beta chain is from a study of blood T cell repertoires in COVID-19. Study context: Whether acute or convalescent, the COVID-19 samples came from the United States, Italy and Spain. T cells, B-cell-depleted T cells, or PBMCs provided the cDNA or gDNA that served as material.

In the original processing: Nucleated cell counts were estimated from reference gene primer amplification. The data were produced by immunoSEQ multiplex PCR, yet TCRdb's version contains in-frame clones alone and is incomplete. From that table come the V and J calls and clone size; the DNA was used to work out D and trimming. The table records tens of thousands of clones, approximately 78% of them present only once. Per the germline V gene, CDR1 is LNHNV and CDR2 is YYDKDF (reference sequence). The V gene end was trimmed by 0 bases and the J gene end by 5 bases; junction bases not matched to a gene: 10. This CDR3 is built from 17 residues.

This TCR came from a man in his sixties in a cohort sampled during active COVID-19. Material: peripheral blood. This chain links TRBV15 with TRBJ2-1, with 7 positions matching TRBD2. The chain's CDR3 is CATSRERPGRGNNEQFF. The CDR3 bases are TGTGCCACCAGCAGAGAAAGGCCAGGGCGGGGGAACAATGAGCAGTTCTTC.